Each of the 30 T cell receptor beta chains below was sequenced from the same sample in a study of shared clonotypes between healthy human individuals. Using immunoSEQ multiplex PCR, the repertoire was profiled, and TCRdb retains in-frame clones only, with some absent. The sample shows just over 2,000,000 clones, approximately 95% of them seen only once. Terminally differentiated effector memory CD45RA+ cells were excluded from the naive CD8 cells, which were CD45RO-negative and positively selected for CCR7. Sample: naive CD8+ T cells sorted from blood. The receptors come from a man aged 18 to 29 in good health.

The chain has TRBV7-9 and TRBJ2-6; a possible D gene is TRBD1 (6 bases). This CDR3 region has 16 residues. The germline CDR1 and CDR2 sequences are SEHNR and FQNEAQ (reference sequence). Trimming left V 5 bases short and J 2 bases short, with 13 bases between. Written as DNA, the CDR3 is TGTGCCAGCAGCCCTTCCGGGACAACTGGGGCCAACGTCCTGACTTTC. Its protein is CASSPSGTTGANVLTF.

The chain joins TRBV4-1 to TRBJ1-1; D unclear. The V gene lost 1 base and the J gene lost 1 base, with 10 bases spanning the gap. The CDR3 loop spans 15 amino acids. The germline V gene has CDR1 MGHRA and CDR2 YSYEKL. CDR3 amino acids: CASSQGPGENTEAFF. The CDR3 DNA reads as TGCGCCAGCAGCCAAGGACCCGGGGAGAACACTGAAGCTTTCTTT.

In its sample, this clone was seen once. The chain carries TRBV7-6 and TRBJ2-1, with 11 bases identical to TRBD2. The CDR3 has 15 amino acids. V trimming: 4 bases; J trimming: 8 bases; junction bases outside the gene matches: 7. Germline CDR1 and CDR2: SGHVS and FNYEAQ. CDR3 in amino acids: CASSWLAGGPDEQFF. Here the CDR3 DNA reads TGTGCCAGCAGCTGGTTAGCGGGAGGGCCTGATGAGCAGTTCTTC.

The V and J genes are TRBV4-3 and TRBJ2-2, with TRBD1 matching over 8 bases. Germline V gene data show CDR1 as LGHNA and CDR2 as YSLEER. The trim removed 0 bases at V and 5 bases at J, leaving 11 bases unmatched. The CDR3 is 18 residues long. CDR3 in amino acids: CASSQDHPGQGRTGELFF. The CDR3 DNA is TGCGCCAGCAGCCAAGACCACCCCGGACAGGGAAGGACCGGGGAGCTGTTTTTT.

The chain uses TRBV9 and TRBJ2-7; no reliable D call. Trimming took off 0 bases at V and 5 bases at J, with 12 bases between the two ends. The germline CDR1 and CDR2 sequences are SGDLS and YYNGEE. The CDR3 is 14 residues long. The CDR3 DNA follows: TGTGCCAGCAGCGTAGGGGATATTGGGAACGAGCAGTACTTC. Residues: CASSVGDIGNEQYF.

In the case of this clone: Distinct nucleotide sequences in the sample also encode this CDR3. The V call is TRBV29-1, the J call TRBJ2-1; D might be TRBD2 (7 bases). CDR1 and CDR2 from the germline V gene are SQVTM and ANQGSEA. The CDR3 covers 12 residues. CDR3 amino acids: CTTQGGAGEQFF. CDR3 nucleotides: TGCACCACCCAAGGGGGGGCTGGTGAGCAGTTCTTC.

The rearrangement joins TRBV5-6 to TRBJ2-3; D is ambiguous. This CDR3 comprises 13 residues. Germline CDR1 SGHDT, CDR2 YYEEEE. Trimming left V 1 base short and J 4 bases short, with 7 bases between. The CDR3 nucleotides read TGTGCCAGCAGCTTGACAAGGGCAGATACGCAGTATTTT. It codes for CASSLTRADTQYF.

In regard to this clone: Other DNA sequences in this sample translate to the same CDR3. The genes are TRBV5-4 and TRBJ2-5; D unclear. Germline V gene sequence: CDR1 SGHNT, CDR2 YYREEE (reference sequence). The CDR3 sequence is 13 residues long. V shed 0 bases and J shed 5 bases, with 8 bases lying between them. CDR3 in amino acids: CASSLAGSETQYF. CDR3 nucleotide sequence: TGTGCCAGCAGCTTGGCAGGATCCGAGACCCAGTACTTC. The full variable domain, with the rest looked up from reference TRBV5-4 and TRBJ2-5, is ETGVTQSPTHLIKTRGQQVTLRCSSQSGHNTVSWYQQALGQGPQFIFQYYREEENGRGNFPPRFSGLQFPNYSSELNVNALELDDSALYLCASSLAGSETQYFGPGTRLLVL.

This chain uses TRBV2 with TRBJ2-3; TRBD2 agrees at 15 bases. With 5 bases clipped from V and 0 bases from J, the junction kept 6 bases outside the gene matches. Germline V gene data show CDR1 as SNHLY and CDR2 as FYNNEI. The CDR3 covers 18 residues. The CDR3 coding sequence is TGTGCCAGCAGTAGGACTAGCGGGAGGGTTTCTAGCACAGATACGCAGTATTTT. Encoded protein: CASSRTSGRVSSTDTQYF. The whole variable domain, filled in from reference TRBV2 and TRBJ2-3, reads EPEVTQTPSHQVTQMGQEVILRCVPISNHLYFYWYRQILGQKVEFLVSFYNNEISEKSEIFDDQFSVERPDGSNFTLKIRSTKLEDSAMYFCASSRTSGRVSSTDTQYFGPGTRLTVL.

The chain recombines TRBV11-2 with TRBJ2-1; 7 bases fit TRBD2. The germline gives CDR1 SGHAT, CDR2 FQNNGV. After removal of 8 bases from V and 0 bases from J, the junction contained 1 base not matched to a gene. The CDR3 runs to 13 residues. CDR3 DNA: TGTGCCAGCGGGAGGGTCTCCTACAATGAGCAGTTCTTC. It specifies CASGRVSYNEQFF.

The chain joins TRBV11-2 to TRBJ2-5, with D unresolved. The ends were cut back, 3 bases at V and 4 bases at J, with 6 bases in the middle. The CDR3 spans 12 residues. The V gene's germline CDR1 is SGHAT and CDR2 FQNNGV. In DNA form, the CDR3 reads TGTGCCAGCAGCTTCGGGCCAGAGACCCAGTACTTC. This encodes CASSFGPETQYF.

V gene TRBV27 combines with J gene TRBJ2-3; 7 nucleotides match TRBD2. J lost 2 bases, V lost 5 bases, and 10 bases had no gene match. CDR1 and CDR2 (germline): MNHEY, SMNVEV (reference sequence). The CDR3 runs 16 residues. In DNA, the CDR3 is TGTGCCAGCAGTCCCGCGGCGGGAGACTTCACAGATACGCAGTATTTT. This sequence encodes CASSPAAGDFTDTQYF.

The chain uses TRBV29-1 and TRBJ1-1; D not resolved. V lost 0 bases to trimming and J lost 9 bases, with 11 bases between them. This CDR3 has 12 amino acids. Germline V gives CDR1 SQVTM, CDR2 ANQGSEA. CDR3 sequence reads: CSVEDRLLQAFF. The DNA for the CDR3 is TGCAGCGTTGAAGATCGGCTGCTTCAAGCTTTCTTT.

The chain joins TRBV28 to TRBJ1-2; D is unclear. The CDR3 sequence is 16 residues long. V was cut by 3 bases and J by 0 bases, with 14 bases left in between. CDR1 is MDHEN, CDR2 SYDVKM, per germline. The CDR3 nucleotides read TGTGCCAGCAGTTTTGGATGGGAGGAGGCTAACTATGGCTACACCTTC. Amino acid sequence: CASSFGWEEANYGYTF.

The gene calls are TRBV6-5 and TRBJ2-2, with 7 positions matching TRBD1. The CDR3 is made up of 15 amino acids. Germline loops: CDR1 MNHEY, CDR2 SVGAGI. With 2 bases clipped from V and 4 bases from J, the junction kept 4 bases outside the gene matches. In nucleotides, the CDR3 is TGTGCCAGCAGTTACGGACAGGAAGCCACCGGGGAGCTGTTTTTT. Encoded protein: CASSYGQEATGELFF.

This chain joins TRBV19 and TRBJ1-5, with 8 bases lining up with TRBD1. CDR1 and CDR2 (germline): LNHDA, SQIVND (reference sequence). V lost 10 bases, J lost 7 bases, and 15 bases stayed unmatched. CDR3 length: 15 amino acids. The CDR3 spells CATLRGQDIRQPQHF. DNA for the CDR3: TGTGCCACCCTACGGGGACAGGATATTCGGCAGCCCCAGCATTTT.

This clone was counted a single time. The rearrangement links TRBV18 to TRBJ2-2; D is unclear. Germline-derived CDR1 and CDR2 are KGHSH and LQKENI. V lost 6 bases, J lost 1 base, and 12 bases lay in between. This CDR3 spans 15 amino acids. In DNA form, the CDR3 reads TGTGCCAGCTCCCTCGAGGCGGAGAACACCGGGGAGCTGTTTTTT. Its protein product is CASSLEAENTGELFF. The complete variable domain, with remaining parts taken from reference TRBV18 and TRBJ2-2, reads NAGVMQNPRHLVRRRGQEARLRCSPMKGHSHVYWYRQLPEEGLKFMVYLQKENIIDESGMPKERFSAEFPKEGPSILRIQQVVRGDSAAYFCASSLEAENTGELFFGEGSRLTVL.

V gene TRBV4-1 combines with J gene TRBJ2-7; D may correspond to TRBD1 or TRBD2 (5 bases each). Per germline, CDR1 MGHRA and CDR2 YSYEKL. V was pared by 6 bases and J by 0 bases, with 18 bases between. The CDR3 runs to 16 residues. Here the CDR3 reads CASSRGGGSSSYEQYF. CDR3 in DNA: TGCGCCAGCAGTCGGGGTGGGGGATCGAGCTCCTACGAGCAGTACTTC.

As concerns this clone: Other nucleotide sequences in the sample specify the same CDR3. V and J are TRBV9 and TRBJ2-7, with TRBD2 identical over 8 bases. CDR1 and CDR2 (germline): SGDLS, YYNGEE. The CDR3 extends over 15 amino acids. Trimming removed 3 bases from V and 1 base from J; junction bases left unmatched: 6. The CDR3 DNA is TGTGCCAGCAGCGCAGGACTAGCCCCTTCCTACGAGCAGTACTTC. Encoded protein: CASSAGLAPSYEQYF.

CDR3 region: CASSGEGALSYEQYF. The CDR3 bases are TGTGCCAGCAGCGGAGAAGGGGCCTTATCCTACGAGCAGTACTTC. The chain joins TRBV7-8 to TRBJ2-7; weak D call: TRBD1 (5 bases). With 5 bases removed from V and 1 base from J, the gap between germline ends came to 15 bases. The germline CDR1 and CDR2 sequences are SGHVS and FQNEAQ. The CDR3 covers 15 residues. The complete variable domain, with remaining parts taken from reference TRBV7-8 and TRBJ2-7, reads GAGVSQSPRYKVAKRGQDVALRCDPISGHVSLFWYQQALGQGPEFLTYFQNEAQLDKSGLPSDRFFAERPEGSVSTLKIQRTQQEDSAVYLCASSGEGALSYEQYFGPGTRLTVT.

The gene calls are TRBV10-2 and TRBJ1-2; D perhaps matches TRBD1 (6 bases). CDR1 is WSHSY and CDR2 is SAAADI in the germline V gene. V lost 7 bases and J lost 0, with 12 bases in between. The CDR3 extends over 14 amino acids. The CDR3 DNA reads TGCGCCAGCACCCCAGGGGCAACTAACTATGGCTACACCTTC. Protein: CASTPGATNYGYTF.

This rearrangement joins TRBV15 to TRBJ2-3; 8 bases fit TRBD2. This CDR3 comprises 16 residues. Germline V gene data show CDR1 as LNHNV and CDR2 as YYDKDF (reference sequence). Unmatched junction bases numbered 10, after V lost 5 bases and J lost 3 bases. CDR3: CATSGVFAGGTDTQYF. In DNA form, the CDR3 reads TGTGCCACCAGCGGGGTATTTGCGGGGGGAACAGATACGCAGTATTTT.

The chain is built from TRBV19 and TRBJ1-1; D uncertain. Germline V gene sequence: CDR1 LNHDA, CDR2 SQIVND (reference sequence). CDR3 length: 13 residues. Trimming removed 7 bases at V and 1 base at J, with 10 bases between. The CDR3 reads CASMGVANTEAFF. In nucleotides, the CDR3 is TGTGCCAGTATGGGTGTTGCGAACACTGAAGCTTTCTTT.

V usage is TRBV2 and J usage is TRBJ2-2; TRBD2 matches at 8 bases. Germline V lookup: CDR1 SNHLY, CDR2 FYNNEI. V lost 5 bases, J lost 3 bases, and 5 bases stayed unmatched. The CDR3 totals 15 residues. The CDR3, as DNA: TGTGCCAGCAGTAGAGCGGGGGACGACACCGGGGAGCTGTTTTTT. Translated, it gives CASSRAGDDTGELFF.

This chain links TRBV6-5 with TRBJ1-5; D perhaps matches TRBD1 (5 bases). V was shortened by 6 bases and J by 3 bases, with 15 bases between the two germline ends. The CDR3 sequence is 15 residues long. Looked up from germline, CDR1 is MNHEY and CDR2 is SVGAGI. As DNA, the CDR3 is TGTGCCAGCAGAGACCTCGGGGGGGACAATCAGCCCCAGCATTTT. This translates into CASRDLGGDNQPQHF.

The V gene is TRBV6-1, the J gene TRBJ2-7, with 11 nucleotides matching TRBD2. CDR1 MNHNS and CDR2 SASEGT come from the germline V gene. Losses at the gene ends were 2 bases for V and 5 bases for J; bases not matched to a gene: 8. This CDR3 is built from 16 residues. The CDR3 DNA reads TGTGCCAGCAGTGAAAGACTAGCGGGAATCTCACACGAGCAGTACTTC. Translating it yields CASSERLAGISHEQYF.

This chain uses TRBV7-2 with TRBJ2-7, with D uncertain. Germline values: CDR1 SGHTA, CDR2 FQGNSA. This CDR3 region has 15 residues. The V end was cut by 5 bases, the J end by 1 base, with 15 bases between. CDR3 coding DNA: TGTGCCAGCAGCCCCGTGGAGAGCAAATCCTACGAGCAGTACTTC. Translated, it gives CASSPVESKSYEQYF.

The chain has TRBV7-9 and TRBJ2-7, with 7 bases fitting TRBD1. Germline CDR1 SEHNR, CDR2 FQNEAQ (reference sequence). V lost 1 base and J lost 0; bases outside the gene matches: 6. The CDR3 totals 16 residues. CDR3 sequence (DNA): TGTGCCAGCAGCTTAGTTGGGACAGAGCGCTCCTACGAGCAGTACTTC. This encodes CASSLVGTERSYEQYF. The entire variable domain, with the rest obtained from reference TRBV7-9 and TRBJ2-7, is as follows: DTGVSQNPRHKITKRGQNVTFRCDPISEHNRLYWYRQTLGQGPEFLTYFQNEAQLEKSRLLSDRFSAERPKGSFSTLEIQRTEQGDSAMYLCASSLVGTERSYEQYFGPGTRLTVT.

J is TRBJ2-3 and V is TRBV2, with D maybe TRBD2 (6 bases). Per the germline V gene, CDR1 is SNHLY and CDR2 is FYNNEI. CDR3 length: 13 amino acids. Trimming stripped 8 bases from V and 0 bases from J, with 9 bases between. The CDR3 loop is CASPGLSTDTQYF. DNA for the CDR3: TGTGCCAGCCCGGGACTCAGCACAGATACGCAGTATTTT. The whole variable domain, filled in from reference TRBV2 and TRBJ2-3, reads EPEVTQTPSHQVTQMGQEVILRCVPISNHLYFYWYRQILGQKVEFLVSFYNNEISEKSEIFDDQFSVERPDGSNFTLKIRSTKLEDSAMYFCASPGLSTDTQYFGPGTRLTVL.

J is TRBJ1-1 and V is TRBV6-6; maybe TRBD1 (5 bases). The CDR3 has 14 residues. Trimming removed 4 bases at V and 0 bases at J, with 9 bases between. Germline V gene data show CDR1 as MNHNY and CDR2 as SVGAGI (reference sequence). In DNA form, the CDR3 reads TGTGCCAGCAGTTTGACAGAAATGAACACTGAAGCTTTCTTT. This codes for CASSLTEMNTEAFF.